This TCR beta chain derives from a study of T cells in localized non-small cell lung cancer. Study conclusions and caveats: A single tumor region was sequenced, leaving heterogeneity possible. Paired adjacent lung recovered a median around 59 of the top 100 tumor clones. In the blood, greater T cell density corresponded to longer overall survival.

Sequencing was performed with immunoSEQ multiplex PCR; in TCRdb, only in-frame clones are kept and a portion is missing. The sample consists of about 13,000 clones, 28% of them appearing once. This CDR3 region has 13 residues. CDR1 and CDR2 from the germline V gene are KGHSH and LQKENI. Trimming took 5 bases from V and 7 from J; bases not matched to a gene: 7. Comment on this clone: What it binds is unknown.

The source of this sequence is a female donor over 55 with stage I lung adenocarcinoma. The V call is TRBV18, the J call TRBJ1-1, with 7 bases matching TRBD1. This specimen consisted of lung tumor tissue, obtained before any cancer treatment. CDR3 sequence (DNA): TGTGCCAGCTCATATGACAGGGTTGGTGAAGCTTTCTTT. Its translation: CASSYDRVGEAFF.